This section outlines one TCR beta chain sequence together with its context. What it recognizes is unknown. These data come from a study of vaccination effects on CD4 cells after COVID-19. Study-wide findings and caveats: Clones from infection and from vaccination both contracted markedly late after vaccination.

Before sequencing, viral peptide pools were used by the ViraFEST assay to expand antigen-specific CD4+ T cells. Culture lasted over 9 days before CD4+ T cell isolation. PCR confirmed that the person was infected with SARS-CoV-2 between March and December 2020. CDR3 length: 15 amino acids. Trimming pared 2 bases from V and 0 bases from J, leaving 8 bases between. Germline lookup yields CDR1 SNHLY and CDR2 FYNNEI. Only in-frame clones appear in the TCRdb table, and some are missing; sequencing was by immunoSEQ multiplex PCR. The sample yields more than 20,000 clones, about four fifths seen once. Source: CD4+ T cells from PBMCs cultured with a peptide pool, taken before COVID-19 vaccination. V is TRBV2 and J is TRBJ1-5; D is undetermined. The receptor was isolated from a human donor who had a prior SARS-CoV-2 infection. This chain's CDR3 is CASSESAYSNQPQHF. CDR3 coding DNA: TGTGCCAGCAGTGAATCGGCGTATAGCAATCAGCCCCAGCATTTT.